This T cell receptor beta chain was found in a study of T cell responses to AZD1222 COVID-19 vaccine. The study, taken as a whole, reports: Clonal diversity was possibly underestimated, and the donors were mostly white British, with more females.

It was second doses at about 4 or about 12 weeks that were pooled. As for this clone: Its antigen is not known.

Generated by immunoSEQ multiplex PCR, the TCRdb table keeps only in-frame clones and is missing some. The sample contains 100,000 to 120,000 clones, roughly 90% of which appear only once. Germline V CDR1 and CDR2: KGHDR, SFDVKD. The CDR3 length is 14 residues. The V gene lost 2 bases and the J gene lost 3 bases, with 8 bases spanning the gap. The source is an adult who received the AZD1222 COVID-19 vaccine. This specimen consisted of peripheral blood, obtained 28 days after the second AZD1222 dose. This chain links TRBV24-1 with TRBJ2-3, with D unclear. CDR3 sequence: CATSDWAQTDTQYF. In DNA, the CDR3 is TGTGCCACCAGTGATTGGGCGCAAACAGATACGCAGTATTTT.